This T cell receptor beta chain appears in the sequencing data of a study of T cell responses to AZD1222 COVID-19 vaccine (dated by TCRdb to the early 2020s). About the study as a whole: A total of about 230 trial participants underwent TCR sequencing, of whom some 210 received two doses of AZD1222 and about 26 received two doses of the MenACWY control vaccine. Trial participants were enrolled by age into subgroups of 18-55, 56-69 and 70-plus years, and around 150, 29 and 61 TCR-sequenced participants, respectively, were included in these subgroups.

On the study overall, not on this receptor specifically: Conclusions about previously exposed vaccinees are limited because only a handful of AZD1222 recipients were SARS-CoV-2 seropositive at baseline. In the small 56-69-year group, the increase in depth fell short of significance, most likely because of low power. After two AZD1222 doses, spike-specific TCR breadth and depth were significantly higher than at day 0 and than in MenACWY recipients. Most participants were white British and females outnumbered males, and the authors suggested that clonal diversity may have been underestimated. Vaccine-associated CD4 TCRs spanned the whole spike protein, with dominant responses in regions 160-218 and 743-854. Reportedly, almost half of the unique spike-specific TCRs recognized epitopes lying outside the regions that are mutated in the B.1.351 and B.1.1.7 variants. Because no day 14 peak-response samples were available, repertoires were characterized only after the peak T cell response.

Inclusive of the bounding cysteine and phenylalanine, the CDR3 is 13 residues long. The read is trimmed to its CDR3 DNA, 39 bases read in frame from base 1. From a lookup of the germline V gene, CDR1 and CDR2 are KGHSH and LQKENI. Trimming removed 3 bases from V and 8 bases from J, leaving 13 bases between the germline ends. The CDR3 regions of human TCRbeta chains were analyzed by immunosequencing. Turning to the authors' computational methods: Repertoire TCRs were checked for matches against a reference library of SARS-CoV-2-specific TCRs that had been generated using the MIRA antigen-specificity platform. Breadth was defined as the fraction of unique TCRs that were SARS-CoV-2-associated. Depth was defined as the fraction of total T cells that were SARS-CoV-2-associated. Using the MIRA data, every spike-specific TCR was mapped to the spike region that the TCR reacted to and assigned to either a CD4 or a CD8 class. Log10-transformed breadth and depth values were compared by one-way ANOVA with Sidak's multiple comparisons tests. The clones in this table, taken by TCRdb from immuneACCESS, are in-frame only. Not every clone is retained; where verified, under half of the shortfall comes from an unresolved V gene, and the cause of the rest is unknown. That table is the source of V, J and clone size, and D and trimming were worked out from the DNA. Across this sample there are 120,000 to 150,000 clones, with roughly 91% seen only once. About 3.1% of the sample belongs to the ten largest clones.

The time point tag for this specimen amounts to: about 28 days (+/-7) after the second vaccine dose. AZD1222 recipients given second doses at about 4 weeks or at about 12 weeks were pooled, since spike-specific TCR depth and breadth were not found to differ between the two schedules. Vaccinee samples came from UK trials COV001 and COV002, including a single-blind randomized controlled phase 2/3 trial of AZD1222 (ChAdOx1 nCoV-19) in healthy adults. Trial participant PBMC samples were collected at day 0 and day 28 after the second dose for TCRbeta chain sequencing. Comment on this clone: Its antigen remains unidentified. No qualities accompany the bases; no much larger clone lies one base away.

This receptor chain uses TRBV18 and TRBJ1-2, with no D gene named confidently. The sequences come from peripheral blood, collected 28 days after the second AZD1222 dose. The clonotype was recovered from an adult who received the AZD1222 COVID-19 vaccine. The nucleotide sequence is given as TGTGCCAGCTCACCCAAGGAGGATCGGGGCTACACCTTC. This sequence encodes CASSPKEDRGYTF. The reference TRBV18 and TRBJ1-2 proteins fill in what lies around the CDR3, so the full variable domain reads NAGVMQNPRHLVRRRGQEARLRCSPMKGHSHVYWYRQLPEEGLKFMVYLQKENIIDESGMPKERFSAEFPKEGPSILRIQQVVRGDSAAYFCASSPKEDRGYTFGSGTRLTVV.